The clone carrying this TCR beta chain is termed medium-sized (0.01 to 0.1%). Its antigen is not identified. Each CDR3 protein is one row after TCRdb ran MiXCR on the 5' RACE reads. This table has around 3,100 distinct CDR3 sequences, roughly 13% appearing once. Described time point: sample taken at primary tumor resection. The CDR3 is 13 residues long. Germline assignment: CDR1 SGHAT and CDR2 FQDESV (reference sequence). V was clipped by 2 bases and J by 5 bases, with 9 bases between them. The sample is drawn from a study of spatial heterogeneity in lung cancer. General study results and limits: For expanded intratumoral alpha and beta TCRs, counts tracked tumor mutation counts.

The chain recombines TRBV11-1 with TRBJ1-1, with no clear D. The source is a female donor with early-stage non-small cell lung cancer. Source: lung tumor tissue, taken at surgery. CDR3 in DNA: TGTGCCAGCAGCTTATTGCAGTTAACTGAAGCTTTCTTT. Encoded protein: CASSLLQLTEAFF.